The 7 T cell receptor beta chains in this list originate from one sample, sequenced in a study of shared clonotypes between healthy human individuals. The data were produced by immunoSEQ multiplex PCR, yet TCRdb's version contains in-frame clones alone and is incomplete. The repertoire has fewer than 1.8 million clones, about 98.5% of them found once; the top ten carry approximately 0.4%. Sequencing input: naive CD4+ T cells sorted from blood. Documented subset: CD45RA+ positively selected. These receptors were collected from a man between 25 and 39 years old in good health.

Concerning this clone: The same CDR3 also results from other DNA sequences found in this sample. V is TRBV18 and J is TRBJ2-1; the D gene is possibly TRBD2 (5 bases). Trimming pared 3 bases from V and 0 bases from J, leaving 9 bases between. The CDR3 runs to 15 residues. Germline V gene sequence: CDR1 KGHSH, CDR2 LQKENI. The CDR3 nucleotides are TGTGCCAGCTCACCTAACGGAGGCTCCTACAATGAGCAGTTCTTC. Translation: CASSPNGGSYNEQFF.

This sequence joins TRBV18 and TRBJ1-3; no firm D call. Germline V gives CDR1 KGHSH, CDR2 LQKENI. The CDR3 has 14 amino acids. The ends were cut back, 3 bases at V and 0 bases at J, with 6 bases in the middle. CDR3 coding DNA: TGTGCCAGCTCACCGTGGAACTCTGGAAACACCATATATTTT. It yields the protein CASSPWNSGNTIYF.

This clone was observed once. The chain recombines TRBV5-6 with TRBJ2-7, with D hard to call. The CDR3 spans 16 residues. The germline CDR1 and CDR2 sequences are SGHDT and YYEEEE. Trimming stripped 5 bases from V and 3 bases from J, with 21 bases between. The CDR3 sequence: CASSLGSVIVYYEQYF. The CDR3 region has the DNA TGTGCCAGCAGTTTAGGGTCGGTAATAGTATACTACGAGCAGTACTTC. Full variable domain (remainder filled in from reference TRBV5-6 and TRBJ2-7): DAGVTQSPTHLIKTRGQQVTLRCSPKSGHDTVSWYQQALGQGPQFIFQYYEEEERQRGNFPDRFSGHQFPNYSSELNVNALLLGDSALYLCASSLGSVIVYYEQYFGPGTRLTVT.

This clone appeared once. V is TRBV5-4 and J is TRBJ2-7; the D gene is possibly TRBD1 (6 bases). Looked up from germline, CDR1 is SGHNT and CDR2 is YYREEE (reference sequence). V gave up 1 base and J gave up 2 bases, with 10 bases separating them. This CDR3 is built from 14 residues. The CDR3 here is CASSLFGQPYEQYF. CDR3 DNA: TGTGCCAGCAGCTTGTTCGGACAGCCCTACGAGCAGTACTTC.

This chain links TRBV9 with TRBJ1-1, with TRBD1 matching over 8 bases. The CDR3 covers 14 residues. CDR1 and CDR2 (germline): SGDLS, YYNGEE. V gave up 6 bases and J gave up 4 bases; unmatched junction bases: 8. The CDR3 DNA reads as TGTGCCAGCACGGCGACAGGGGTTGGCACTGAAGCTTTCTTT. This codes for CASTATGVGTEAFF.

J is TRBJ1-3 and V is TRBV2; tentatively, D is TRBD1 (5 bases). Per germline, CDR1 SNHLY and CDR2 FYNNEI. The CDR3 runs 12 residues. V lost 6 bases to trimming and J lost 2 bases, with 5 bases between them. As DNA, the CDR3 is TGTGCCAGCAGGGGGCCTGGAAACACCATATATTTT. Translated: CASRGPGNTIYF.

The CDR3 nucleotides are TGTGCCAGTAGTATAGGCCCTCCTAGTGAGCAGTTCTTC. It specifies CASSIGPPSEQFF. The J gene is TRBJ2-1, the V gene TRBV19; D unclear. Between the trimmed V and J ends, which lost 1 base and 9 bases, there was a span of 10 bases. CDR1 and CDR2 (germline): LNHDA, SQIVND (reference sequence). The CDR3 has 13 amino acids.